This TCR beta chain originates from a study of STAT5B mutations in CD4+ large granular lymphocyte leukemia. General study findings and limits: Patient CD4-sorted repertoires looked more clonal than healthy CD4+ repertoires, even without putative leukemic clones. Top patient clones used TRBV06 genes more often: 8/27 versus 2/35 in controls. No patients shared main leukemic clonotypes, though around 25% appeared at low frequency elsewhere.

Points on this clone: Its specificity is unknown. At the DNA level, this CDR3 is encoded by other sequences in the same sample as well.

The assay was run at survey level. Sequencing was performed with immunoSEQ multiplex PCR; in TCRdb, only in-frame clones are kept and a portion is missing. The profile shows 30,000 to 40,000 clones, about 80% of them singletons. The CDR3 length is 12 residues. CDR1 and CDR2 (germline): SGHTA, FQGNSA. V lost 1 base, J lost 4 bases, and 4 bases lay in between. Source material: CD4+ T cells from blood buffy coats. The chain has TRBV7-2 and TRBJ2-5; D remains ambiguous. The sequence derives from a human donor in good health. The DNA for the CDR3 is TGTGCCAGCAGCTTAGTCGGAGAGACCCAGTACTTC. Its protein product is CASSLVGETQYF.